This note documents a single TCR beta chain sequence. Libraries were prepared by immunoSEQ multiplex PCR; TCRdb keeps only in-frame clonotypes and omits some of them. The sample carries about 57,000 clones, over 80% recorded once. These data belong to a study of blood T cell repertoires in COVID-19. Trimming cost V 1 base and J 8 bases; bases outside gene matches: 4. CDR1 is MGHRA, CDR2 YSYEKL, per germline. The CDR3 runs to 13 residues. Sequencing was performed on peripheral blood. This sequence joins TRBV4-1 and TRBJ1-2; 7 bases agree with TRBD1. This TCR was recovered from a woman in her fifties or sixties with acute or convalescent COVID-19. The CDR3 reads CASSQGGGGGYTF. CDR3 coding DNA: TGCGCCAGCAGCCAAGGAGGGGGCGGAGGCTACACCTTC.